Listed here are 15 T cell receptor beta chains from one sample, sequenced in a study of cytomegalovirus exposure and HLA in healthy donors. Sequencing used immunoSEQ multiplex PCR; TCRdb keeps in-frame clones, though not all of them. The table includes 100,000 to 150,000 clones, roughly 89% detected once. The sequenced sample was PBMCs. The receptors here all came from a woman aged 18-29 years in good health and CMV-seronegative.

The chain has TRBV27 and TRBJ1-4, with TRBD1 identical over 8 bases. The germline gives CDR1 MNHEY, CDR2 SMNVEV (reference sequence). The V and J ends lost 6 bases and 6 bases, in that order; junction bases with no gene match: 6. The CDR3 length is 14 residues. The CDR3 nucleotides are TGTGCCAGCAGCCCAGGGGGCGCGGATGAAAAACTGTTTTTT. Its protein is CASSPGGADEKLFF.

The CDR3 spells CSVVGETYEQYF. Written as DNA, the CDR3 is TGCAGCGTTGTAGGGGAAACCTACGAGCAGTACTTC. V and J are TRBV29-1 and TRBJ2-7, with D perhaps TRBD1 (5 bases). The CDR3 is made up of 12 amino acids. CDR1 SQVTM and CDR2 ANQGSEA come from the germline V gene. With 4 bases removed from V and 2 bases from J, the gap between germline ends came to 9 bases.

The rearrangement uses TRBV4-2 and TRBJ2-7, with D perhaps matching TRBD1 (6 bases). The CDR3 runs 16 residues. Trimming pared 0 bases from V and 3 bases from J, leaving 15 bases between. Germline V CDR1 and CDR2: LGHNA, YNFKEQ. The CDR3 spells CASSQEAPYRDYEQYF. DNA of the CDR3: TGTGCCAGCAGCCAAGAGGCGCCCTACAGGGACTACGAGCAGTACTTC.

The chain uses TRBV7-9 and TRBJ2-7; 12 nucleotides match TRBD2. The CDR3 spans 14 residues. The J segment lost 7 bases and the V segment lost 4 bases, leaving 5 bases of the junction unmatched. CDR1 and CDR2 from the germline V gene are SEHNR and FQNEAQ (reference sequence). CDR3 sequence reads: CASSSGLAGWEQYF. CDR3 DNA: TGTGCCAGCAGCTCGGGACTAGCGGGCTGGGAGCAGTACTTC.

The CDR3 loop is CASSPGEDEQYF. As DNA, the CDR3 is TGTGCCAGCAGCCCGGGGGAGGACGAGCAGTACTTC. This chain connects TRBV7-9 to TRBJ2-7, with a possible D match to TRBD2 (6 bases). The CDR3 consists of 12 residues. The germline CDR1 and CDR2 sequences are SEHNR and FQNEAQ (reference sequence). Between the trimmed V and J ends, which lost 5 bases and 5 bases, there was a span of 10 bases.

The CDR3 loop reads CASSLEGAPTSTNEKLFF. As DNA, the CDR3 is TGCGCCAGCAGCTTAGAGGGGGCCCCCACCTCAACTAATGAAAAACTGTTTTTT. This chain uses TRBV5-1 with TRBJ1-4; 7 bases fit TRBD1. The CDR3 extends over 18 amino acids. V dropped 2 bases and J dropped 0; count of bases not matched to a gene: 10. CDR1 SGHRS and CDR2 YFSETQ come from the germline V gene.

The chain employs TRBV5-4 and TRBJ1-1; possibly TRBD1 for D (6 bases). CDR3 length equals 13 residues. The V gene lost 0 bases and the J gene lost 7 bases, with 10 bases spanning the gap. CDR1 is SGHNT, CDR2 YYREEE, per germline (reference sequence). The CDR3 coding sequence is TGTGCCAGCAGCTTGGTGTCAGGGGATGAAGCTTTCTTT. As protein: CASSLVSGDEAFF.

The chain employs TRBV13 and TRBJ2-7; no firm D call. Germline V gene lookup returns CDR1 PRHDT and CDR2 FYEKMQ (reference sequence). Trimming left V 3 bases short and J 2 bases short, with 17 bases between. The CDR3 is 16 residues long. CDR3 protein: CASSFRLTRQTYEQYF. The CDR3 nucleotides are TGTGCCAGCAGCTTCCGCCTCACCAGGCAGACCTACGAGCAGTACTTC.

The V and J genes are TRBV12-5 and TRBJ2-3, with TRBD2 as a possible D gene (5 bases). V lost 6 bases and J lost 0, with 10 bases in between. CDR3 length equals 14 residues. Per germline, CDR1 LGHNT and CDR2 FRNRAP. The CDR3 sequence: CASGSGISTDTQYF. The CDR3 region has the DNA TGTGCTAGTGGAAGCGGTATTAGCACAGATACGCAGTATTTT.

CDR3 residues: CASSFTPLEASTDTQYF. In nucleotides, the CDR3 is TGCGCCAGCAGCTTCACACCACTGGAGGCGAGCACAGATACGCAGTATTTT. The V gene is TRBV5-1, the J gene TRBJ2-3; perhaps TRBD2 as D (5 bases). CDR3 length: 17 residues. Germline V gene sequence: CDR1 SGHRS, CDR2 YFSETQ. Trimming took off 2 bases at V and 0 bases at J, with 16 bases between the two ends. Full variable domain (rest looked up from reference TRBV5-1 and TRBJ2-3): KAGVTQTPRYLIKTRGQQVTLSCSPISGHRSVSWYQQTPGQGLQFLFEYFSETQRNKGNFPGRFSGRQFSNSRSEMNVSTLELGDSALYLCASSFTPLEASTDTQYFGPGTRLTVL.

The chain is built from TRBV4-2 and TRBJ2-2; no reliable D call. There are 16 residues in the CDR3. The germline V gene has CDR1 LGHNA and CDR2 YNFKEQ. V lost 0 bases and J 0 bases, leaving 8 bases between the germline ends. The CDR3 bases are TGTGCCAGCAGCCAAGATAGTGTAGCGAACACCGGGGAGCTGTTTTTT. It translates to CASSQDSVANTGELFF.

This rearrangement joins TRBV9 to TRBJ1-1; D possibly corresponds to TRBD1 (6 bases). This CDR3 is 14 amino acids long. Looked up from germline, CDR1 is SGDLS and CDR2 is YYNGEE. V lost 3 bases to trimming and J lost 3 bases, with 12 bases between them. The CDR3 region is CASSETPGDTEAFF. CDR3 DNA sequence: TGTGCCAGCAGCGAAACCCCAGGGGACACTGAAGCTTTCTTT.

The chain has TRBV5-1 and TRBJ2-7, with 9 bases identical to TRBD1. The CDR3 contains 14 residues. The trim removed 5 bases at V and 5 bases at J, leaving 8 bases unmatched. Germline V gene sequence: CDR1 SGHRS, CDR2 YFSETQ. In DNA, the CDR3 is TGCGCCAGCAGTCCCCGGACAGGGGAGGACGAGCAGTACTTC. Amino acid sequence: CASSPRTGEDEQYF.

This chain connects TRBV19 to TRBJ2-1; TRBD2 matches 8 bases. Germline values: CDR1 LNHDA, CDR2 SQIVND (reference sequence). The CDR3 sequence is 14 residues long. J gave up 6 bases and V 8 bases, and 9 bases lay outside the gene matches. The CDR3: CASGSGSFVNEQFF. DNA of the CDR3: TGTGCCAGTGGAAGCGGGAGCTTCGTCAATGAGCAGTTCTTC.

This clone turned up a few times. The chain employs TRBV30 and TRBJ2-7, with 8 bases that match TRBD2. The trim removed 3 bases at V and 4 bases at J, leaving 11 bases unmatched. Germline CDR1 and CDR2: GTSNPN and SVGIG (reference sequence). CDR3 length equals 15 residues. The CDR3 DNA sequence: TGTGCCTGGAGCCGGGCTAGCGGGCGGGGGTACGAGCAGTACTTC. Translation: CAWSRASGRGYEQYF.